A single sample is the source of the 29 T cell receptor beta chains below, sequenced in a study of cytomegalovirus exposure and HLA in healthy donors. The PCR had 60 Vbeta and 13 Jbeta primers. Sequencing used immunoSEQ multiplex PCR; TCRdb keeps in-frame clones, though not all of them. The sample contains some 140,000 clones, 65% to 85% of which appear only once. Sequencing was done on a sample of PBMCs. These TCRs come from a woman in her forties in good health and CMV-seropositive.

This clone was seen only a few times. The chain combines TRBV18 with TRBJ2-3, with a weak D call TRBD2 (6 bases). This CDR3 is built from 15 residues. The V end was cut by 6 bases, the J end by 4 bases, with 17 bases between. Germline V gives CDR1 KGHSH, CDR2 LQKENI. The CDR3 protein is CASSPLGGRSDTQYF. In DNA, the CDR3 is TGTGCCAGCTCCCCATTGGGAGGTAGGTCAGATACGCAGTATTTT.

V is TRBV5-1 and J is TRBJ2-3; D uncertain. The CDR3 totals 12 residues. Trimming took off 0 bases at V and 5 bases at J, with 4 bases between the two ends. CDR1 SGHRS and CDR2 YFSETQ come from the germline V gene. CDR3 amino acids: CASSLAGDTQYF. In DNA, the CDR3 is TGCGCCAGCAGCTTGGCCGGAGATACGCAGTATTTT.

The rearrangement links TRBV5-1 to TRBJ2-2; TRBD1 matches 7 bases. The CDR3 runs to 15 residues. Per germline, CDR1 SGHRS and CDR2 YFSETQ. V shed 4 bases, J shed 3 bases, and the junction held 6 bases outside the gene matches. The CDR3 region has the DNA TGCGCCAGCAGCCGTAGGGGGCAGGACACCGGGGAGCTGTTTTTT. Translation gives CASSRRGQDTGELFF.

The chain uses TRBV7-8 and TRBJ2-7; D is undetermined. This CDR3 region has 13 residues. With 4 bases removed from V and 3 bases from J, the gap between germline ends came to 10 bases. Germline V gives CDR1 SGHVS, CDR2 FQNEAQ. CDR3 bases: TGTGCCAGCAGCTCTCCTCCGGGCTACGAGCAGTACTTC. Protein sequence: CASSSPPGYEQYF.

V usage is TRBV15 and J usage is TRBJ2-2; D unresolved. Germline V CDR1 and CDR2: LNHNV, YYDKDF (reference sequence). The V and J ends lost 3 bases and 3 bases respectively, with 14 bases between them. The CDR3 runs to 16 residues. The CDR3 DNA is TGTGCCACCAGCAGGCCTAGACTGGGTCACACCGGGGAGCTGTTTTTT. This translates into CATSRPRLGHTGELFF.

This clone was seen a few times. The chain has TRBV5-4 and TRBJ2-7, with TRBD1 matching over 7 bases. Germline CDR1 SGHNT, CDR2 YYREEE (reference sequence). V dropped 2 bases and J dropped 3; count of bases not matched to a gene: 8. This CDR3 is 15 amino acids long. CDR3 DNA: TGTGCCAGCAGCTTACCGGGACAGTTTTTCTACGAGCAGTACTTC. Translating gives CASSLPGQFFYEQYF.

This chain uses TRBV6-6 with TRBJ2-7; 13 positions match TRBD2. V gave up 5 bases and J gave up 1 base; unmatched junction bases: 2. Germline assignment: CDR1 MNHNY and CDR2 SVGAGI (reference sequence). The CDR3 length is 15 residues. CDR3 DNA: TGTGCCAGCAGTCAACTAGCGGGAGGGTCCTACGAGCAGTACTTC. It is translated as CASSQLAGGSYEQYF.

V is TRBV6-5 and J is TRBJ2-7; the match to TRBD2 covers 7 bases. V shed 5 bases and J 6 bases; nucleotides not matched to a gene: 13. Per the germline V gene, CDR1 is MNHEY and CDR2 is SVGAGI. This CDR3 is 15 amino acids long. The chain's CDR3 is CASSPHRGGVSEQYF. The CDR3 DNA follows: TGTGCCAGCAGTCCGCACCGTGGGGGGGTTAGCGAGCAGTACTTC.

This sequence joins TRBV6-6 and TRBJ1-2; TRBD1 matches at 7 bases. The ends lost 2 bases at V and 8 bases at J; junction bases unmatched: 8. This CDR3 is built from 14 residues. CDR1 is MNHNY and CDR2 is SVGAGI in the germline V gene (reference sequence). The CDR3 DNA reads TGTGCCAGCAGTTACCAAGGGGACAGCCGGGGCTACACCTTC. Translated, it gives CASSYQGDSRGYTF.

The chain links TRBV6-5 to TRBJ2-5; tentative D call: TRBD1 (5 bases). Looked up from germline, CDR1 is MNHEY and CDR2 is SVGAGI. V was pared by 5 bases and J by 1 base, with 11 bases between. This CDR3 spans 14 amino acids. This CDR3 reads CASSVMQGQETQYF. The CDR3, as DNA: TGTGCCAGCAGTGTTATGCAGGGCCAAGAGACCCAGTACTTC.

V is TRBV6-5 and J is TRBJ2-1; tentatively, D is TRBD1 (6 bases). The V end was cut by 6 bases, the J end by 2 bases, with 11 bases between. Germline V gene data show CDR1 as MNHEY and CDR2 as SVGAGI. The CDR3 spans 14 residues. CDR3 protein: CASSMDRTYNEQFF. CDR3 DNA sequence: TGTGCCAGCAGCATGGACAGAACCTACAATGAGCAGTTCTTC.

This chain connects TRBV5-1 to TRBJ2-1; 8 positions agree with TRBD2. With 2 bases clipped from V and 4 bases from J, the junction kept 2 bases outside the gene matches. The CDR3 loop spans 14 amino acids. CDR1 is SGHRS and CDR2 is YFSETQ in the germline V gene. In nucleotides, the CDR3 is TGCGCCAGCAGCTTAGCGGGAGAGTACAATGAGCAGTTCTTC. The encoded protein is CASSLAGEYNEQFF. Full variable domain (remainder filled in from reference TRBV5-1 and TRBJ2-1): KAGVTQTPRYLIKTRGQQVTLSCSPISGHRSVSWYQQTPGQGLQFLFEYFSETQRNKGNFPGRFSGRQFSNSRSEMNVSTLELGDSALYLCASSLAGEYNEQFFGPGTRLTVL.

J is TRBJ2-1 and V is TRBV30, with 7 bases identical to TRBD2. J gave up 7 bases and V 0 bases, and 3 bases lay outside the gene matches. This CDR3 has 13 amino acids. Looked up from germline, CDR1 is GTSNPN and CDR2 is SVGIG (reference sequence). As DNA, the CDR3 is TGTGCCTGGAGTGTAGAGGGAGGGAATGAGCAGTTCTTC. This gives the protein CAWSVEGGNEQFF.

V is TRBV27 and J is TRBJ2-6; D remains unclear. CDR3 length: 14 residues. Germline V lookup: CDR1 MNHEY, CDR2 SMNVEV (reference sequence). V gave up 7 bases and J gave up 0 bases, with 7 bases separating them. The CDR3 loop reads CASTYSSGANVLTF. The DNA of the CDR3 is TGTGCCAGCACTTACAGCTCTGGGGCCAACGTCCTGACTTTC.

The chain is built from TRBV2 and TRBJ2-7, with 9 bases fitting TRBD2. The length of the CDR3 is 16 residues. CDR1 is SNHLY, CDR2 FYNNEI, per germline. V shed 2 bases, J shed 3 bases, and the junction held 8 bases outside the gene matches. CDR3 coding DNA: TGTGCCAGCAGTGAAACCGTGCTAGCGGGAATCTACGAGCAGTACTTC. Encoded protein: CASSETVLAGIYEQYF. The full variable domain, rest sourced from reference TRBV2 and TRBJ2-7, is EPEVTQTPSHQVTQMGQEVILRCVPISNHLYFYWYRQILGQKVEFLVSFYNNEISEKSEIFDDQFSVERPDGSNFTLKIRSTKLEDSAMYFCASSETVLAGIYEQYFGPGTRLTVT.

The count of this clone is one. The chain is built from TRBV6-5 and TRBJ2-7; D gene unclear. The CDR3 runs 14 residues. Trimming removed 0 bases at V and 1 base at J, with 7 bases between. Germline CDR1 MNHEY, CDR2 SVGAGI. CDR3 DNA: TGTGCCAGCAGTTACTCATGGCAGTCCTACGAGCAGTACTTC. Translated, it gives CASSYSWQSYEQYF.

The V gene is TRBV5-4, the J gene TRBJ1-1; 8 nucleotides agree with TRBD1. The CDR3 spans 15 residues. With 4 bases clipped from V and 4 bases from J, the junction kept 9 bases outside the gene matches. The germline V gene encodes CDR1 SGHNT and CDR2 YYREEE (reference sequence). In DNA, the CDR3 is TGTGCCAGCAGCGCGACCCAGGGGGCTGCCACTGAAGCTTTCTTT. It yields the protein CASSATQGAATEAFF. Looking up the rest from reference TRBV5-4 and TRBJ1-1 gives the full variable domain: ETGVTQSPTHLIKTRGQQVTLRCSSQSGHNTVSWYQQALGQGPQFIFQYYREEENGRGNFPPRFSGLQFPNYSSELNVNALELDDSALYLCASSATQGAATEAFFGQGTRLTVV.

The rearrangement uses TRBV25-1 and TRBJ2-5, with D possibly TRBD2 on 6 matching bases. Per the germline V gene, CDR1 is MGHDK and CDR2 is SYGVNS. Trimming took off 4 bases at V and 6 bases at J, with 12 bases between the two ends. This CDR3 has 13 residues. Here the CDR3 reads CASSVQGGKTQYF. CDR3 bases: TGTGCCAGCAGTGTCCAGGGAGGCAAGACCCAGTACTTC.

V usage is TRBV5-1 and J usage is TRBJ2-7; tentative D call: TRBD2 (6 bases). The CDR3 is 13 residues long. Germline V gene data show CDR1 as SGHRS and CDR2 as YFSETQ. V lost 3 bases, J lost 4 bases, and 11 bases lay in between. In DNA form, the CDR3 reads TGCGCCAGCAGCTACGGGAGTTTTTACGAGCAGTACTTC. This sequence encodes CASSYGSFYEQYF.

V and J are TRBV6-1 and TRBJ1-5; 9 bases map to TRBD1. CDR3 length: 14 amino acids. V lost 5 bases to trimming and J lost 7 bases; unmatched junction nucleotides: 6. Germline V gene lookup returns CDR1 MNHNS and CDR2 SASEGT. CDR3 residues: CASSMDRGRQPQHF. The CDR3 DNA sequence: TGTGCCAGCAGTATGGACAGGGGAAGGCAGCCCCAGCATTTT.

This clone was recorded only once. The chain carries TRBV28 and TRBJ1-2; D ambiguous. The CDR3 sequence is 11 residues long. V dropped 2 bases and J dropped 7 bases, with 5 bases sitting between them. Per germline, CDR1 MDHEN and CDR2 SYDVKM. The CDR3 spells CASSLKSGYTF. CDR3 nucleotide sequence: TGTGCCAGCAGTTTAAAGAGTGGCTACACCTTC.

The V call is TRBV19, the J call TRBJ2-7, with D possibly TRBD2 on 6 matching bases. Germline V gives CDR1 LNHDA, CDR2 SQIVND (reference sequence). V lost 3 bases, J lost 2 bases, and 11 bases lay in between. The CDR3 has 14 residues. The CDR3 DNA follows: TGTGCCAGTAGTATCGGCGGGACCACCTACGAGCAGTACTTC. It specifies CASSIGGTTYEQYF.

V gene TRBV13 combines with J gene TRBJ2-4, with TRBD2 matching 16 bases. The CDR3 has 18 amino acids. CDR1 and CDR2 from the germline V gene are PRHDT and FYEKMQ (reference sequence). Trimming took 5 bases from V and 0 from J; bases not matched to a gene: 4. The chain's CDR3 is CASSKGTSGRVAKNIQYF. The CDR3 region has the DNA TGTGCCAGCAGCAAAGGGACTAGCGGGAGGGTAGCCAAAAACATTCAGTACTTC.

V and J are TRBV7-9 and TRBJ2-7; 9 nucleotides align to TRBD2. CDR1 and CDR2 from the germline V gene are SEHNR and FQNEAQ (reference sequence). J was trimmed by 3 bases and V by 5 bases; bases with no gene match: 5. The CDR3 is made up of 14 amino acids. In DNA, the CDR3 is TGTGCCAGCAGCATGGGACTAGCCAACTACGAGCAGTACTTC. Translated, it gives CASSMGLANYEQYF.

The J gene is TRBJ2-5, the V gene TRBV19; 8 positions agree with TRBD2. This CDR3 comprises 13 residues. The ends lost 8 bases at V and 5 bases at J; junction bases unmatched: 7. Germline CDR1 reads LNHDA; CDR2 reads SQIVND (reference sequence). The CDR3 here is CASGAGGGETQYF. The CDR3 coding sequence is TGTGCCAGTGGGGCGGGAGGCGGGGAGACCCAGTACTTC.

The chain uses TRBV29-1 and TRBJ2-3, with 7 bases aligning to TRBD1. V shed 0 bases and J 2 bases; nucleotides not matched to a gene: 8. Germline assignment: CDR1 SQVTM and CDR2 ANQGSEA. The CDR3 consists of 16 residues. CDR3 in DNA: TGCAGCGTTGAAGATGGAAGGGGGCGGTTCACAGATACGCAGTATTTT. Protein: CSVEDGRGRFTDTQYF.

This sequence joins TRBV27 and TRBJ2-7, with 9 bases that match TRBD2. Losses at the gene ends were 6 bases for V and 6 bases for J; bases not matched to a gene: 12. Germline CDR1 is MNHEY and CDR2 is SMNVEV (reference sequence). The length of the CDR3 is 15 residues. CDR3 region: CASSRGLAPPAEQYF. The CDR3 nucleotides are TGTGCCAGCAGCCGGGGACTAGCACCCCCGGCCGAGCAGTACTTC.

The V gene is TRBV11-3, the J gene TRBJ2-2; 8 bases match TRBD2. CDR1 SGHNT and CDR2 YENEEA come from the germline V gene. The CDR3 runs 15 residues. V gave up 5 bases and J gave up 8 bases; unmatched junction bases: 10. This chain's CDR3 is CASSARTSMPGELFF. Written as DNA, the CDR3 is TGTGCCAGCAGCGCGCGGACTAGCATGCCTGGGGAGCTGTTTTTT.

This chain uses TRBV6-5 with TRBJ2-7, with a possible D match to TRBD1 (6 bases). The CDR3 is made up of 14 amino acids. Trimming stripped 4 bases from V and 2 bases from J, with 12 bases between. From germline, CDR1 is MNHEY and CDR2 SVGAGI. The CDR3 reads CASSSTGQTYEQYF. The CDR3 DNA reads as TGTGCCAGCAGTTCTACCGGACAGACCTACGAGCAGTACTTC.